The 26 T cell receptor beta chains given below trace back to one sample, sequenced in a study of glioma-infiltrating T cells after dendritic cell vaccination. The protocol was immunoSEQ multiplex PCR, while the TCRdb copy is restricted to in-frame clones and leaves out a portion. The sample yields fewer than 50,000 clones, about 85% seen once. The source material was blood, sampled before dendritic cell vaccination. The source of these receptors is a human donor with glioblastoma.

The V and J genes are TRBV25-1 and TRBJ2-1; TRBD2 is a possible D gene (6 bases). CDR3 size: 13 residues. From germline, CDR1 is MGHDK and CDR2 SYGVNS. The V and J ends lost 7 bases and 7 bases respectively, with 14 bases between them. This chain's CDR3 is CASTGLMRNEQFF. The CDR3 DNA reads TGTGCCAGCACCGGACTAATGAGGAATGAGCAGTTCTTC. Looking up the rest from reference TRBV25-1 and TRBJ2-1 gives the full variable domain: EADIYQTPRYLVIGTGKKITLECSQTMGHDKMYWYQQDPGMELHLIHYSYGVNSTEKGDLSSESTVSRIRTEHFPLTLESARPSHTSQYLCASTGLMRNEQFFGPGTRLTVL.

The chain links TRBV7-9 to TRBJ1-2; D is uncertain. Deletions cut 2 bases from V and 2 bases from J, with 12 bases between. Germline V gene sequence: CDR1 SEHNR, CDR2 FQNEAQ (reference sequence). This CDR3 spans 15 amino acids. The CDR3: CASSLYGGSNYGYTF. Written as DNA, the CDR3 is TGTGCCAGCAGCTTATATGGCGGCAGCAACTATGGCTACACCTTC. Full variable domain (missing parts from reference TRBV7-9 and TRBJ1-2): DTGVSQNPRHKITKRGQNVTFRCDPISEHNRLYWYRQTLGQGPEFLTYFQNEAQLEKSRLLSDRFSAERPKGSFSTLEIQRTEQGDSAMYLCASSLYGGSNYGYTFGSGTRLTVV.

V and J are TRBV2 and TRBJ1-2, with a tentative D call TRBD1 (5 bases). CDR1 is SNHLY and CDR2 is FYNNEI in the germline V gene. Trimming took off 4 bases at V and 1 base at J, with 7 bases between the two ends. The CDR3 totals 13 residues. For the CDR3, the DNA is TGTGCCAGCAGTGCAGACAGTAACTATGGCTACACCTTC. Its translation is CASSADSNYGYTF.

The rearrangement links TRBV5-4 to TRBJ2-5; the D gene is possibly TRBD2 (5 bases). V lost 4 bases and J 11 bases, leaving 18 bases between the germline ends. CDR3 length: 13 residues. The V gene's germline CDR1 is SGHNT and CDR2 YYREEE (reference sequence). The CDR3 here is CASSPPRSREQYF. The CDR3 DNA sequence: TGTGCCAGCAGCCCCCCTCGGTCGAGGGAGCAGTACTTC.

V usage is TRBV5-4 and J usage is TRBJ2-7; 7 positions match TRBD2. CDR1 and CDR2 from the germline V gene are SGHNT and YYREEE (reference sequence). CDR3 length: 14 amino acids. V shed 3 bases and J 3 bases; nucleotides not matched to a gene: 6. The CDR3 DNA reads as TGTGCCAGCAGCTCCGGACTAGAAAACTACGAGCAGTACTTC. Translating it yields CASSSGLENYEQYF.

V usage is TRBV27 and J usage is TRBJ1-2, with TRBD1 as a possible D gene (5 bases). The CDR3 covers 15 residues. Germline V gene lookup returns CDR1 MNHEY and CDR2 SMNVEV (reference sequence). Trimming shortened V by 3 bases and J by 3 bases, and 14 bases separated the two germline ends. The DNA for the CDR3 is TGTGCCAGCAGTTTCCGGCGGGGGGGGGACTATGGCTACACCTTC. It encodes CASSFRRGGDYGYTF.

The CDR3 sequence is CASSLRGQGGHEQYF. CDR3 nucleotides: TGTGCCAGCAGCCTCCGGGGACAGGGGGGGCACGAGCAGTACTTC. This sequence joins TRBV9 and TRBJ2-7, with 11 bases that match TRBD1. V shed 4 bases and J 5 bases; nucleotides not matched to a gene: 8. CDR1 is SGDLS, CDR2 YYNGEE, per germline. This CDR3 has 15 residues.

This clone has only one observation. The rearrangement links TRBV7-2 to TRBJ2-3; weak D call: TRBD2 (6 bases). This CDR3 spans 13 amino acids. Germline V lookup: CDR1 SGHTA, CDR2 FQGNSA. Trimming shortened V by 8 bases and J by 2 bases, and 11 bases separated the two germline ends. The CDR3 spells CASVRGPTDTQYF. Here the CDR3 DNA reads TGTGCCAGCGTGCGGGGACCCACAGATACGCAGTATTTT.

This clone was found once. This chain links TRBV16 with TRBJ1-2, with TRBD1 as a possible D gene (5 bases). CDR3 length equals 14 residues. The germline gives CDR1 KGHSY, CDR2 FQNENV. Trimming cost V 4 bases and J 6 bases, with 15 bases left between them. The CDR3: CASSLTGGIDGYTF. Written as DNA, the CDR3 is TGTGCCAGCAGCCTAACGGGGGGAATAGATGGCTACACCTTC.

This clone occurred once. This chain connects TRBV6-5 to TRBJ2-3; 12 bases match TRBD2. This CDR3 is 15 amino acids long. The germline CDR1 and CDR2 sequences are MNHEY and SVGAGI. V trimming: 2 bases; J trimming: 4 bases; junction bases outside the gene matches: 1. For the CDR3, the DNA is TGTGCCAGCAGTTACAGACTAGCGGGAGCAGATACGCAGTATTTT. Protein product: CASSYRLAGADTQYF.

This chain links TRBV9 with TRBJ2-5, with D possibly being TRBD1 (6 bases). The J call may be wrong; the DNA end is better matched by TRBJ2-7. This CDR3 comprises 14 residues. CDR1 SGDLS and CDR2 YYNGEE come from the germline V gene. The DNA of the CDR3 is TGTGCCAGCAGCCAACAACAGGGAAGGGACGAGCAGTACTTC. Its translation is CASSQQQGRDEQYF.

The CDR3 loop reads CASSLDTNTEAFF. As DNA, the CDR3 is TGTGCCAGCAGTTTGGACACGAACACTGAAGCTTTCTTT. The genes are TRBV7-3 and TRBJ1-1; tentative D call: TRBD1 (5 bases). Germline V gives CDR1 SGHTA, CDR2 FQGTGA. CDR3 length: 13 residues. V dropped 6 bases and J dropped 1 base, with 9 bases sitting between them.

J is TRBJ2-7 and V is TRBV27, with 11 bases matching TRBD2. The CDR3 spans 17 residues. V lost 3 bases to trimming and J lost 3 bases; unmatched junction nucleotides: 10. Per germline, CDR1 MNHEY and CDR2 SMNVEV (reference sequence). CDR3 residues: CASSFSSGRPGYYEQYF. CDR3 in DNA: TGTGCCAGCAGTTTCTCTAGCGGGAGGCCGGGATACTACGAGCAGTACTTC.

CDR3 residues: CASSLGVSASGRPEFF. CDR3 DNA: TGTGCCAGCAGCTTAGGTGTGTCGGCTAGCGGTAGACCTGAGTTCTTC. J is TRBJ2-1 and V is TRBV7-9, with 7 bases identical to TRBD2. Trimming cost V 1 base and J 14 bases; bases outside gene matches: 17. Germline loops: CDR1 SEHNR, CDR2 FQNEAQ (reference sequence). This CDR3 is 16 amino acids long.

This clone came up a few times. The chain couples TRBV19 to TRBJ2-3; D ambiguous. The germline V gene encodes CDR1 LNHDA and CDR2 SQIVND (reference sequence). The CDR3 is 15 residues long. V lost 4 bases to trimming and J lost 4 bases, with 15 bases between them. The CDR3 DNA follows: TGTGCCAGTAGTACTTTAATTGTTCCCGCAGATACGCAGTATTTT. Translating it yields CASSTLIVPADTQYF.

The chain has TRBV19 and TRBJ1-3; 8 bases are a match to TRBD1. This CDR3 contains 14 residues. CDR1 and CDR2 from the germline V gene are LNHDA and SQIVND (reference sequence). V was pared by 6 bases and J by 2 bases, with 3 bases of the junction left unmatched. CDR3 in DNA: TGTGCCAGTAGACGGGACAGGCCTGGAAACACCATATATTTT. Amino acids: CASRRDRPGNTIYF.

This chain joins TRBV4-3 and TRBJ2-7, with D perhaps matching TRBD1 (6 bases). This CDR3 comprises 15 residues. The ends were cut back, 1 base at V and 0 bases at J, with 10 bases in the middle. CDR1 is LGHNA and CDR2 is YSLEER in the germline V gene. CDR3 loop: CASSQGTDSSYEQYF. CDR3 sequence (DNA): TGCGCCAGCAGCCAAGGGACGGACAGCTCCTACGAGCAGTACTTC.

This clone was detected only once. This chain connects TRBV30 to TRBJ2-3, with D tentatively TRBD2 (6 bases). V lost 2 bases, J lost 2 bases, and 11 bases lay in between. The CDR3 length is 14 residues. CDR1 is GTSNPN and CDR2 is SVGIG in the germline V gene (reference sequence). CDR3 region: CAWSLAGTTDTQYF. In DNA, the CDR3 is TGTGCCTGGAGTCTGGCGGGAACCACAGATACGCAGTATTTT.

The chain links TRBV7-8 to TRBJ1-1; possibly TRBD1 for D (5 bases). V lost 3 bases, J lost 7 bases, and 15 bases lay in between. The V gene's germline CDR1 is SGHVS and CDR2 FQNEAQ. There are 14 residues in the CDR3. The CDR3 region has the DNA TGTGCCAGCAGCTTCCGGGAGGCAGGGAATGAAGCTTTCTTT. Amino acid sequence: CASSFREAGNEAFF.

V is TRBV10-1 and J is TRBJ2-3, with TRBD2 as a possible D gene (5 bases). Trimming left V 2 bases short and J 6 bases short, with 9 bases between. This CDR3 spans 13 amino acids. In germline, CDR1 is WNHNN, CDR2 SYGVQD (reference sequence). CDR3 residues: CASSEAPGDTQYF. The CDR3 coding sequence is TGCGCCAGCAGTGAGGCCCCGGGGGATACGCAGTATTTT.

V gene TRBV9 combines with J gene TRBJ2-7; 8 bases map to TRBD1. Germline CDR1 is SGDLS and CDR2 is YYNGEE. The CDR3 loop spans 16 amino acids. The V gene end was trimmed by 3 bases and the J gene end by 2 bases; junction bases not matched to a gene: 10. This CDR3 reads CASSARGQGATYEQYF. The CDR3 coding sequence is TGTGCCAGCAGCGCCAGGGGCCAGGGGGCGACCTACGAGCAGTACTTC. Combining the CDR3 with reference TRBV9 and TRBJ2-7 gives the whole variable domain DSGVTQTPKHLITATGQRVTLRCSPRSGDLSVYWYQQSLDQGLQFLIQYYNGEERAKGNILERFSAQQFPDLHSELNLSSLELGDSALYFCASSARGQGATYEQYFGPGTRLTVT.

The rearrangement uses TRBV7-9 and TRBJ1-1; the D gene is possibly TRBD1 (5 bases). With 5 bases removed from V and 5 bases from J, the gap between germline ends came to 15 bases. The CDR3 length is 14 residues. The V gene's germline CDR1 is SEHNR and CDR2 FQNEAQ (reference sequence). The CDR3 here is CASSPTDDHTEAFF. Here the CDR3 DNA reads TGTGCCAGCAGCCCGACAGATGATCATACTGAAGCTTTCTTT.

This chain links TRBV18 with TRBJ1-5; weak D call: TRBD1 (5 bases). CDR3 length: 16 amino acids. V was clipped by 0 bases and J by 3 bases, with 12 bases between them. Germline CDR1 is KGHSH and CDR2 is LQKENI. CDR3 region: CASSPPDRTYNQPQHF. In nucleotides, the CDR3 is TGTGCCAGCTCACCACCCGACAGAACCTACAATCAGCCCCAGCATTTT.

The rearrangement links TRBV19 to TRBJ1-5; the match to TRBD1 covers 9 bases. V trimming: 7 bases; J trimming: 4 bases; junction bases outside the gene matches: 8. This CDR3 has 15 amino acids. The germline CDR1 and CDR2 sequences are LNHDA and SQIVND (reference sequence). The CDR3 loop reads CASTTGTGRNQPQHF. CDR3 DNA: TGTGCCAGTACCACCGGGACAGGGCGGAATCAGCCCCAGCATTTT. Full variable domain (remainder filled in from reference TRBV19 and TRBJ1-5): DGGITQSPKYLFRKEGQNVTLSCEQNLNHDAMYWYRQDPGQGLRLIYYSQIVNDFQKGDIAEGYSVSREKKESFPLTVTSAQKNPTAFYLCASTTGTGRNQPQHFGDGTRLSIL.

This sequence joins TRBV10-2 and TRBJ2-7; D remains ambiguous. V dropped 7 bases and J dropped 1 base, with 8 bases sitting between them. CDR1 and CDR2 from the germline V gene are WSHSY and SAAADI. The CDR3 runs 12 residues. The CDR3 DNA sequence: TGCGCCAGCAAGCACAGTTCCTACGAGCAGTACTTC. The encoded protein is CASKHSSYEQYF.

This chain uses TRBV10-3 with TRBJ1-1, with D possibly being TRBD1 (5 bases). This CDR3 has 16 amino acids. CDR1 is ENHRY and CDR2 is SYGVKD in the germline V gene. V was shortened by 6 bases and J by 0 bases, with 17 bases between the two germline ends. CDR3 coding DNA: TGTGCCATCAGATCGGACACAACACCCATGAACACTGAAGCTTTCTTT. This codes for CAIRSDTTPMNTEAFF.